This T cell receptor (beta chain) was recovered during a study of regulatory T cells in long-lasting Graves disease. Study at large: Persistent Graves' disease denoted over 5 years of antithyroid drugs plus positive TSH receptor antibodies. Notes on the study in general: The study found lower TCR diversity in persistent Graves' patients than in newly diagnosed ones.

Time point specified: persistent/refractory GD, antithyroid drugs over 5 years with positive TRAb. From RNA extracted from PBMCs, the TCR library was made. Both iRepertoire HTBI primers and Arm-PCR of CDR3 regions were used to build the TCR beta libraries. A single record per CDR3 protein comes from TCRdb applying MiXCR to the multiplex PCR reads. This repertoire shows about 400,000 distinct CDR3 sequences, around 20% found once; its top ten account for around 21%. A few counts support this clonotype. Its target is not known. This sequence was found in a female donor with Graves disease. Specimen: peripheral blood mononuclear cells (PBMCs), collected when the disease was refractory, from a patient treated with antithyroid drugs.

The CDR3 coding sequence is TGTGCCAGCAGCGTGGAGGGTAGCGGGAGAGAGACCCAGTACTTC. It is translated as CASSVEGSGRETQYF. V gene TRBV9 combines with J gene TRBJ2-5; 9 bases match TRBD2. This CDR3 is built from 15 residues. Germline CDR1 and CDR2: SGDLS and YYNGEE. The junction had 6 bases not matched to a gene; V was cut back by 2 bases and J by 4 bases.